The 3 T cell receptor beta chains presented below share a single source sample, sequenced in a study of beta chain features in type 1 diabetes. Study results and caveats: People with Type 1 diabetes carried modestly yet significantly shorter TCRB CDR3s in all four CD4+ subsets.

cDNA synthesis used the whole RNA isolate, giving expressed TCRB sequences. Repertoires were generated with immunoSEQ multiplex PCR, while TCRdb's copy carries only in-frame clones and drops some. The sample lists some 360,000 clones, around 10% occurring once. Their antigens remain unidentified. Sample: central memory CD4+ T cells from blood. These TCRs come from a man younger than 40 with type 1 diabetes.

With respect to this clone: Germline and junction disagree at one end, which may indicate a read error. The chain has TRBV28 and TRBJ1-5; a possible D gene is TRBD1 (5 bases). Germline CDR1 reads MDHEN; CDR2 reads SYDVKM. CDR3 length: 13 residues. The CDR3 nucleotides are TGCGCTAGCAGGGAGCATAGCAATCAGCCCCAGCATTTT. It yields the protein CASREHSNQPQHF.

This clone was counted at least ten times. J is TRBJ2-5 and V is TRBV19; 7 bases fit TRBD1. The junction had 8 bases not matched to a gene; V was cut back by 2 bases and J by 2 bases. The CDR3 contains 16 residues. The germline V gene has CDR1 LNHDA and CDR2 SQIVND (reference sequence). The CDR3 DNA is TGTGCCAGTAGTATACTCTCGGGACAGTCTCAAGAGACCCAGTACTTC. Its protein product is CASSILSGQSQETQYF.

This rearrangement joins TRBV6-1 to TRBJ2-1, with 8 bases that match TRBD2. CDR1 and CDR2 from the germline V gene are MNHNS and SASEGT. V was clipped by 11 bases and J by 5 bases; unmatched bases: 11. This CDR3 spans 14 amino acids. The DNA for the CDR3 is TGTGCCTCCGGGCGCGGGAGGACGGACAATGAGCAGTTCTTC. This encodes CASGRGRTDNEQFF.